These 28 T cell receptor beta chains originate from one sample sequenced in a study of control samples from healthy donors and cancer patients. TCRdb's table, derived via immunoSEQ multiplex PCR, lists solely in-frame clones and lacks some. The sample lists fewer than 25,000 clones, approximately 80% occurring once. The material sequenced was PBMCs. These receptors came from a man aged 55 to 70 with head and neck cancer.

This chain connects TRBV28 to TRBJ1-5; TRBD1 matches at 8 bases. Germline V CDR1 and CDR2: MDHEN, SYDVKM. The CDR3 is made up of 15 amino acids. The V segment lost 10 bases and the J segment 1 base; nucleotides outside the gene matches: 9. Here the CDR3 reads CAILQGAWSNQPQHF. The CDR3 region has the DNA TGTGCCATCCTCCAGGGGGCATGGAGCAATCAGCCCCAGCATTTT.

This clone was detected only once. This chain uses TRBV19 with TRBJ1-4, with unresolved D. Germline loops: CDR1 LNHDA, CDR2 SQIVND (reference sequence). V dropped 10 bases and J dropped 7 bases, with 28 bases sitting between them. The CDR3 length is 17 residues. This chain's CDR3 is CATSNPAPTNAGEKLFF. The CDR3 DNA follows: TGTGCCACCTCAAATCCGGCCCCCACGAACGCGGGTGAAAAACTGTTTTTT.

Only one count was recorded for this clone. The chain couples TRBV7-2 to TRBJ1-1; 7 bases are a match to TRBD1. The CDR3 has 16 residues. The germline V gene encodes CDR1 SGHTA and CDR2 FQGNSA. The V gene end was trimmed by 5 bases and the J gene end by 5 bases; junction bases not matched to a gene: 14. In DNA form, the CDR3 reads TGTGCCAGCAGCGGGCGAGGGGGCGGGGGAGAAACTGAAGCTTTCTTT. This encodes CASSGRGGGGETEAFF.

The chain uses TRBV2 and TRBJ2-7; 7 nucleotides match TRBD1. The length of the CDR3 is 14 residues. CDR1 SNHLY and CDR2 FYNNEI come from the germline V gene. J gave up 2 bases and V 6 bases, and 7 bases lay outside the gene matches. The CDR3 DNA sequence: TGTGCCAGCAGAGGGACAGCGCGGGCCTACGAGCAGTACTTC. Translating it yields CASRGTARAYEQYF. Together with reference TRBV2 and TRBJ2-7, the CDR3 gives the full variable domain: EPEVTQTPSHQVTQMGQEVILRCVPISNHLYFYWYRQILGQKVEFLVSFYNNEISEKSEIFDDQFSVERPDGSNFTLKIRSTKLEDSAMYFCASRGTARAYEQYFGPGTRLTVT.

J is TRBJ1-2 and V is TRBV3-1 (or the pseudogene TRBV3-2); 8 nucleotides align to TRBD1. Germline V gene data show CDR1 as LGHDT and CDR2 as YNNKEL (reference sequence). The V segment lost 5 bases and the J segment 8 bases; nucleotides outside the gene matches: 4. This CDR3 region has 12 residues. The CDR3 DNA reads TGTGCCAGCAGCGGGACAGGCGGGGGCTACACCTTC. Its protein is CASSGTGGGYTF.

This clone was observed a handful of times. The chain uses TRBV7-8 and TRBJ2-7, with 12 positions matching TRBD2. With 6 bases clipped from V and 2 bases from J, the junction kept 5 bases outside the gene matches. Germline V gene sequence: CDR1 SGHVS, CDR2 FQNEAQ. CDR3 length: 15 amino acids. The CDR3 region is CASSPTSGGTYEQYF. The CDR3, as DNA: TGTGCCAGCAGTCCTACTAGCGGGGGGACCTACGAGCAGTACTTC.

The chain joins TRBV28 to TRBJ2-2; D is perhaps TRBD1 or TRBD2 (6 bases each). The CDR3 has 11 amino acids. Trimming took 11 bases from V and 7 from J, leaving 11 bases between them. Germline CDR1 reads MDHEN; CDR2 reads SYDVKM. The CDR3 DNA sequence: TGTGCCGGGGGGCGTGGCGGGGAGCTGTTTTTT. Protein sequence: CAGGRGGELFF. The whole variable domain, remainder taken from reference TRBV28 and TRBJ2-2, is DVKVTQSSRYLVKRTGEKVFLECVQDMDHENMFWYRQDPGLGLRLIYFSYDVKMKEKGDIPEGYSVSREKKERFSLILESASTNQTSMYLCAGGRGGELFFGEGSRLTVL.

J is TRBJ2-1 and V is TRBV27; D might be TRBD2 (5 bases). The CDR3 runs to 16 residues. Trimming removed 0 bases at V and 5 bases at J, with 14 bases between. CDR1 is MNHEY, CDR2 SMNVEV, per germline (reference sequence). CDR3 amino acids: CASSLSAGVRDNEQFF. In DNA form, the CDR3 reads TGTGCCAGCAGTTTATCGGCGGGCGTTAGGGACAATGAGCAGTTCTTC.

This clone was counted a few times. At one end the junction does not follow the germline gene, possibly because of a read error. This chain uses TRBV19 with TRBJ2-5; 13 bases line up with TRBD2. CDR1 and CDR2 from the germline V gene are LNHDA and SQIVND (reference sequence). The CDR3 has 13 amino acids. The CDR3 is CASSPGTSGTKNF. The CDR3 DNA sequence: TGTGCCAGTAGTCCGGGGACTAGCGGGACCAAGAACTTC.

This clone was observed once. J is TRBJ2-3 and V is TRBV5-1, with 10 bases that match TRBD2. V was clipped by 3 bases and J by 0 bases; unmatched bases: 4. The germline V gene encodes CDR1 SGHRS and CDR2 YFSETQ. The CDR3 extends over 16 amino acids. CDR3 sequence: CASSSKTSGSTDTQYF. In nucleotides, the CDR3 is TGCGCCAGCAGCTCGAAGACTAGCGGGAGCACAGATACGCAGTATTTT. The full variable domain, in which reference TRBV5-1 and TRBJ2-3 provide the parts outside the CDR3, is KAGVTQTPRYLIKTRGQQVTLSCSPISGHRSVSWYQQTPGQGLQFLFEYFSETQRNKGNFPGRFSGRQFSNSRSEMNVSTLELGDSALYLCASSSKTSGSTDTQYFGPGTRLTVL.

The rearrangement links TRBV19 to TRBJ2-1; TRBD1 is a possible D gene (6 bases). The CDR3 loop spans 16 amino acids. Trimming removed 0 bases at V and 6 bases at J, with 15 bases between. The germline V gene has CDR1 LNHDA and CDR2 SQIVND (reference sequence). DNA of the CDR3: TGTGCCAGTAGTATAGACAGGGGCGGAAGGTCCAATGAGCAGTTCTTC. Translating gives CASSIDRGGRSNEQFF.

The rearrangement uses TRBV20-1 and TRBJ2-7, with D possibly TRBD2 on 5 matching bases. Germline V gene data show CDR1 as DFQATT and CDR2 as SNEGSKA (reference sequence). The CDR3 consists of 12 residues. Trimming cost V 3 bases and J 3 bases, with 9 bases left between them. CDR3 sequence (DNA): TGCAGTGCTAGTACGGGGAACTACGAGCAGTACTTC. This translates into CSASTGNYEQYF.

The V call is TRBV28, the J call TRBJ2-3; 9 nucleotides agree with TRBD2. Germline CDR1 MDHEN, CDR2 SYDVKM. The CDR3 length is 17 residues. V shed 2 bases, J shed 4 bases, and the junction held 10 bases outside the gene matches. The CDR3 loop is CASSLRTVSGRADTQYF. Here the CDR3 DNA reads TGTGCCAGCAGTTTACGTACGGTTAGCGGGAGAGCAGATACGCAGTATTTT.

V is TRBV2 and J is TRBJ1-4, with 7 bases identical to TRBD1. The J segment lost 7 bases and the V segment lost 4 bases, leaving 6 bases of the junction unmatched. CDR3 length: 14 residues. Per germline, CDR1 SNHLY and CDR2 FYNNEI. The CDR3 DNA sequence: TGTGCCAGCAGTGCTCGACAGGGCAGTGAAAAACTGTTTTTT. Its translation: CASSARQGSEKLFF.

In this sample, this clone turned up a few times. The chain joins TRBV7-9 to TRBJ2-7, with D perhaps assigned TRBD1 or TRBD2 (6 bases each). The CDR3 sequence is 14 residues long. V lost 1 base to trimming and J lost 7 bases, with 14 bases between them. CDR1 and CDR2 from the germline V gene are SEHNR and FQNEAQ (reference sequence). CDR3 sequence reads: CASSLVPGAEEQYF. CDR3 sequence (DNA): TGTGCCAGCAGCTTAGTTCCGGGGGCGGAGGAGCAGTACTTC.

This clone appeared a single time. The genes are TRBV10-1 and TRBJ1-1; D gene unclear. Per germline, CDR1 WNHNN and CDR2 SYGVQD (reference sequence). This CDR3 comprises 15 residues. Trimming took off 5 bases at V and 0 bases at J, with 13 bases between the two ends. This chain's CDR3 is CASSTGRFMNTEAFF. DNA of the CDR3: TGCGCCAGCAGTACCGGGCGGTTCATGAACACTGAAGCTTTCTTT.

The rearrangement uses TRBV3-1 (or the pseudogene TRBV3-2) and TRBJ1-2; the match to TRBD1 covers 9 bases. V lost 5 bases, J lost 4 bases, and 5 bases stayed unmatched. The CDR3 contains 14 residues. Germline CDR1 and CDR2: LGHDT and YNNKEL (reference sequence). The CDR3 loop is CASSWTGVGYGYTF. Written as DNA, the CDR3 is TGTGCCAGCAGCTGGACAGGGGTCGGCTATGGCTACACCTTC.

The chain has TRBV6-6 and TRBJ1-1; D is undetermined. This CDR3 contains 13 residues. With 3 bases removed from V and 7 bases from J, the gap between germline ends came to 12 bases. From germline, CDR1 is MNHNY and CDR2 SVGAGI (reference sequence). CDR3 bases: TGTGCCAGCAGTTATTTGGGGAGGATTGAAGCTTTCTTT. It codes for CASSYLGRIEAFF.

This rearrangement joins TRBV19 to TRBJ2-7, with TRBD1 matching 9 bases. Germline values: CDR1 LNHDA, CDR2 SQIVND (reference sequence). The CDR3 length is 17 residues. The J segment lost 0 bases and the V segment lost 5 bases, leaving 11 bases of the junction unmatched. The CDR3 DNA sequence: TGTGCCAGTAGTGCCGGGACAGGGTTATTTAGCTCCTACGAGCAGTACTTC. It encodes CASSAGTGLFSSYEQYF.

This chain uses TRBV28 with TRBJ1-1, with a possible D match to TRBD1 (6 bases). The germline CDR1 and CDR2 sequences are MDHEN and SYDVKM. The CDR3 totals 12 residues. V was cut by 6 bases and J by 14 bases, with 19 bases left in between. CDR3 DNA sequence: TGTGCCAGCAGCCCCACAGGGCGCAACCTCTTCTTT. The encoded protein is CASSPTGRNLFF.

This sequence joins TRBV3-1 (or the pseudogene TRBV3-2) and TRBJ1-1; no reliable D call. There are 13 residues in the CDR3. Trimming took off 4 bases at V and 0 bases at J, with 6 bases between the two ends. Germline CDR1 and CDR2: LGHDT and YNNKEL (reference sequence). The CDR3 protein is CASSRTLNTEAFF. The CDR3 DNA reads as TGTGCCAGCAGCCGGACCCTGAACACTGAAGCTTTCTTT.

V is TRBV6-6 and J is TRBJ1-1, with 11 bases aligning to TRBD1. Germline assignment: CDR1 MNHNY and CDR2 SVGAGI (reference sequence). With V trimmed by 7 bases and J by 8 bases, 15 bases remained unmatched. The CDR3 contains 16 residues. Written as DNA, the CDR3 is TGTGCCAGCATTCAGTCCCGGACAGGGGGCGGAAGGGAAGCTTTCTTT. Residues: CASIQSRTGGGREAFF.

The table lists this clone with a few counts. The CDR3 DNA follows: TGTGCCAACCAAAGGAGTGAGAGAGGAGGTTCTCAGCCCCAGCATTTT. Translating it yields CANQRSERGGSQPQHF. The rearrangement links TRBV27 to TRBJ1-5; D is unresolved. Germline V CDR1 and CDR2: MNHEY, SMNVEV (reference sequence). V gave up 10 bases and J gave up 6 bases, with 25 bases separating them. CDR3 length: 16 residues.

The rearrangement uses TRBV5-6 and TRBJ2-3; D is uncertain. The ends were cut back, 0 bases at V and 7 bases at J, with 9 bases in the middle. Germline CDR1 and CDR2: SGHDT and YYEEEE. The CDR3 spans 13 residues. The CDR3: CASSLGAVNTQYF. The DNA of the CDR3 is TGTGCCAGCAGCTTGGGGGCGGTTAATACGCAGTATTTT.

This sequence joins TRBV5-1 and TRBJ2-3; TRBD1 might be the D (6 bases). This CDR3 contains 13 residues. Germline values: CDR1 SGHRS, CDR2 YFSETQ. The V end was cut by 3 bases, the J end by 9 bases, with 14 bases between. The chain's CDR3 is CASSSAGTSTQYF. CDR3 in DNA: TGCGCCAGCAGCTCCGCCGGGACATCAACGCAGTATTTT.

V is TRBV6-2 or TRBV6-3 and J is TRBJ2-1; D perhaps matches TRBD2 (6 bases). The CDR3 loop spans 15 amino acids. Trimming stripped 5 bases from V and 2 bases from J, with 13 bases between. Germline CDR1 and CDR2: MNHEY and SVGEGT. The CDR3 protein is CASSKISGAYNEQFF. CDR3 nucleotides: TGTGCCAGCAGTAAAATATCGGGAGCCTACAATGAGCAGTTCTTC.

The chain carries TRBV7-2 and TRBJ2-3; 7 positions match TRBD2. Per germline, CDR1 SGHTA and CDR2 FQGNSA. CDR3 length: 18 residues. Germline trimming cut 6 bases from V and 1 base from J; bases unmatched to any gene: 16. DNA of the CDR3: TGTGCCAGCAGTTTAAACAGCCTAACGGGGGGAGGCACAGATACGCAGTATTTT. It is translated as CASSLNSLTGGGTDTQYF.

About this clone itself: The junction departs from germline at one end; a sequencing error may be responsible. The chain recombines TRBV6-5 with TRBJ1-2; TRBD1 might be the D (6 bases). In germline, CDR1 is MNHEY, CDR2 SVGAGI. The CDR3 spans 14 residues. CDR3 coding DNA: TGTGCCGGCAGTTACGACAGGCGCGGCTATGGCTACACCTTC. Translating it yields CAGSYDRRGYGYTF.